This T cell receptor (beta chain) was captured by sequencing in a study of Ad26.COV2.S vaccination and SARS-CoV-2 variants (dated by TCRdb to the early 2020s). As for the study more broadly: Donors in the vaccine arm were drawn from COV1001, a phase I-IIa trial of Ad26.COV2.S in healthy adults that was multicentre, randomized, double-blind and placebo-controlled. The TCR-sequenced set comprised approximately 30 samples: about 19 Ad26.COV2.S vaccine recipients, 5 placebo recipients and 8 SARS-CoV-2 convalescent individuals. Throughout the experiments and outcome assessment, investigators stayed blinded to trial group allocation. Dosing of Ad26.COV2.S was intramuscular, at either 5x10^10 or 1x10^11 viral particles, delivered as one shot or as two shots spaced 56 days apart. Trial participants were randomized into five groups of five, in which low-dose or high-dose Ad26.COV2.S was given once or twice, or placebo was given on both occasions. TCRbeta repertoire sequencing served as the tool for gauging how specific and how broad the SARS-CoV-2-reactive T cell receptors were following Ad26.COV2.S vaccination. The investigation overall reported the following: Compared with placebo recipients, Ad26.COV2.S recipients showed higher spike-specific TCR breadth (P = 0.0014). According to the authors, total T cell responses may have been underestimated by the TCR breadth and depth analyses. Vaccine and placebo recipients had comparable non-spike TCR breadth, which fits with the vaccine containing only spike. Comparing responses between vaccine doses or regimens was not something the study was powered to do. After vaccination, spike-specific CD8+ and CD4+ T cell responses were reported to show substantial breadth.

In the germline V gene, CDR1 corresponds to ENHRY and CDR2 to SYGVKD. The CDR3, cysteine through phenylalanine, is 15 amino acids long. The retained sequence is limited to the CDR3, 45 bases, with the frame set at the first base. V drops 4 bases and J drops 7 bases, leaving 17 bases in between. As for this clone: This receptor's antigen is unknown. Within one base of it there is no much larger clone, and no base qualities were kept.

TCRbeta CDR3 regions were sequenced with the immunoSEQ Assay. After extraction, genomic DNA underwent amplification by bias-controlled multiplex PCR, followed by high-throughput sequencing. The study's processing was this. To quantify the absolute abundance of every unique TCRbeta CDR3 region, sequences were collapsed and filtered. Usable DNA was measured by amplifying reference genes present in all nucleated cells, and TCRbeta template counts were normalized to that usable DNA to estimate T cell fraction. Repertoire TCRs were annotated as SARS-CoV-2-specific by exact matching of V gene, CDR3 amino acid sequence and J gene to a known reactive TCR set. The reference SARS-CoV-2 TCR set was obtained from MIRA and was filtered for enrichment in COVID-19-positive ImmuneCODE repertoires, whereby public or cross-reactive TCRs were removed. Drawing on the MIRA antigens, annotated TCRs were analysed further at the level of specific ORF or position within ORF. Depth was the summed frequency of annotated unique rearrangements, while breadth was defined as annotated unique rearrangements over total unique productive rearrangements. Group comparisons of TCR breadth used two-sided Wilcoxon rank-sum tests. TCRdb's version of the immuneACCESS table is confined to in-frame rearrangements and falls short of the full clone set. An unresolved V gene accounts for under half of the shortfall where checked; the remainder is of unknown origin. Clonal size and the V and J genes are those of that table, whereas D and trimming came from the DNA. The sample profile shows hundreds of thousands of clones; more than 80% of them were found once. The ten biggest clones cover nearly 1.5% of the sample.

Read against the paper, the sample's treatment or condition label means: roughly 18 received Ad26.COV2.S at low or high dose, single or two shots; roughly five received placebo; per-sample allocation not given. For vaccine and placebo recipients, the sequenced repertoires came from samples collected on day 63 after the first injection. Between 29 July and 7 August 2020, Cohort 1b enrolled about two dozen adults aged 18-55 years at one site in Boston, USA. Ad26.COV2.S consisted of a replication-incompetent adenovirus type 26 vector by which a prefusion-stabilized SARS-CoV-2 spike protein from the original Wuhan strain was expressed.

The clonotype was recovered from a person between 18 and 65 years old who received the Ad26.COV2.S COVID-19 vaccine or a placebo. The source was peripheral blood, collected in a trial of Ad26.COV2.S vaccine versus placebo. The sequence links TRBV10-3 to TRBJ2-1; a tentative D call is TRBD1 (6 bases match). CDR3 sequence: CAISVRDPQGNEQFF. The DNA sequence follows: TGTGCCATCAGTGTCCGGGACCCTCAGGGGAATGAGCAGTTCTTC.